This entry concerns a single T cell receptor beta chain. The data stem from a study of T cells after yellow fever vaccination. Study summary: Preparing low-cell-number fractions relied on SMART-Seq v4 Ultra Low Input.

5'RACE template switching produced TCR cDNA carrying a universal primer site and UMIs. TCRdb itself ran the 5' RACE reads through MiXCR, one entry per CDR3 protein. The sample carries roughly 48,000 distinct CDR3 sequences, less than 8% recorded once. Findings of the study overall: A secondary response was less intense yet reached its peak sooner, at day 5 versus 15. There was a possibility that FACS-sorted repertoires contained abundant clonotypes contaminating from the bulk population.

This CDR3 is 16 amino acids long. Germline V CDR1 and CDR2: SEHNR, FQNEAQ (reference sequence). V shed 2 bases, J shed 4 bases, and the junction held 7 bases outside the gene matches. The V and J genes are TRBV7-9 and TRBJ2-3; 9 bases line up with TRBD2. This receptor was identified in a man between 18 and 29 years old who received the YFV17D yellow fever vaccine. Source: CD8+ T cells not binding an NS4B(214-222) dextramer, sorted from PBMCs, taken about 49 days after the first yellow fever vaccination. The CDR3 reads CASSLPPSGDADTQYF. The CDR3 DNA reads TGTGCCAGCAGCTTACCCCCTAGCGGGGATGCAGATACGCAGTATTTT.